Included here is one TCR beta chain sequence, with context. What it recognizes is unknown. The sort gate was single viable CD3+CD4+CD8-CD45RO+ cells for memory CD4+ T cells. Clones were sequenced by immunoSEQ multiplex PCR, and TCRdb holds only the in-frame ones, with some missing. The repertoire consists of 60,000 to 75,000 clones, with over 70% occurring once and the leading ten covering roughly 0.48%. With 7 bases removed from V and 5 bases from J, the gap between germline ends came to 8 bases. Germline V lookup: CDR1 GTSNPN, CDR2 SVGIG (reference sequence). The CDR3 spans 10 residues. The data stem from a study of memory CD4+ T cells and cytomegalovirus serostatus. General study points: Repertoires predicted CMV serostatus with median bootstrapped AUC of around 0.96.

The V call is TRBV30, the J call TRBJ1-2; tentatively, D is TRBD1 (6 bases). The TCR originated in an adult in good health and CMV-seronegative. Some clones in this sample may be carry-over from other donors' samples. Sample: memory CD4+ T cells from blood. DNA for the CDR3: TGTGCCTTTGGACAGTATGGCTACACCTTC. The encoded protein is CAFGQYGYTF.